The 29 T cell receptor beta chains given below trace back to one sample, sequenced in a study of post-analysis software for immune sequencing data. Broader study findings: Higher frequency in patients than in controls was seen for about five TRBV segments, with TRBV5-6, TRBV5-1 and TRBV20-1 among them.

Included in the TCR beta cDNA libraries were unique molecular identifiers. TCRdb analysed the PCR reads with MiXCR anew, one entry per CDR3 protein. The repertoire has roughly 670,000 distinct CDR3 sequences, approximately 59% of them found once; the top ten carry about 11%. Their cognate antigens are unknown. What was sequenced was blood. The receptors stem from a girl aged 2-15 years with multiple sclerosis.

The CDR3 spells CASSFVRGEEQFF. The CDR3 nucleotides read TGTGCCAGCAGCTTCGTTCGGGGCGAAGAGCAGTTCTTC. The chain couples TRBV5-4 to TRBJ2-1; D may be TRBD1 or TRBD2 (5 bases each). Trimming cost V 2 bases and J 10 bases, with 13 bases left between them. Germline V gene data show CDR1 as SGHNT and CDR2 as YYREEE (reference sequence). The CDR3 covers 13 residues.

Written as DNA, the CDR3 is TGTGCCAGCAGTGAGGGTCCCCCTCCCCAGCAGTACTTC. Its protein product is CASSEGPPPQQYF. The chain joins TRBV2 to TRBJ2-4, with D unclear. CDR1 is SNHLY and CDR2 is FYNNEI in the germline V gene. The CDR3 has 13 residues. V was pared by 3 bases and J by 13 bases, with 16 bases between.

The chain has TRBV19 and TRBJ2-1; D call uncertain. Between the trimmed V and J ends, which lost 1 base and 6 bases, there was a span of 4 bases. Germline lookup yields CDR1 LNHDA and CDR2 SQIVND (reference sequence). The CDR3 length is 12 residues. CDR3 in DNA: TGTGCCAGTAGTATAGGCCCCAATGAGCAGTTCTTC. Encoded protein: CASSIGPNEQFF.

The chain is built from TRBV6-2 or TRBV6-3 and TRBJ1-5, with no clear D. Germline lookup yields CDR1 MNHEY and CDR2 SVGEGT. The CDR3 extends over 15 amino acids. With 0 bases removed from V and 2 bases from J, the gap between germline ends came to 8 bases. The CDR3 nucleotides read TGTGCCAGCAGTTACTCGTTCGGGGGCAATCAGCCCCAGCATTTT. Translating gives CASSYSFGGNQPQHF.

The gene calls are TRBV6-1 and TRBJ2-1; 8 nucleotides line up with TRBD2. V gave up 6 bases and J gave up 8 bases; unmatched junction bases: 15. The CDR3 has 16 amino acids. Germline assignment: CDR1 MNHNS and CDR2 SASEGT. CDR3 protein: CASRVTGTRNGYEQFF. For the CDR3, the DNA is TGTGCCAGCAGAGTCACCGGGACTAGGAACGGCTATGAGCAGTTCTTC.

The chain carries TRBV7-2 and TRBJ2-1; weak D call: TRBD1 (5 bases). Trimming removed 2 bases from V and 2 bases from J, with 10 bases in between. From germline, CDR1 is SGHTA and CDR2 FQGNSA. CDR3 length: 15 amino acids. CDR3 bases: TGTGCCAGCAGCTTAATCCAGGGCCCCTACAATGAGCAGTTCTTC. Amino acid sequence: CASSLIQGPYNEQFF.

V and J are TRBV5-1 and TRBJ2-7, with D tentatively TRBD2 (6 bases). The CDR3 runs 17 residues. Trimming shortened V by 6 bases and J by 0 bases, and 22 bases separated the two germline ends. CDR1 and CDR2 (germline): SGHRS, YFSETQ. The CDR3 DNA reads TGCGCCAGCAACGACCCCTTAGCGGACCCAAGCTCCTACGAGCAGTACTTC. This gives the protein CASNDPLADPSSYEQYF.

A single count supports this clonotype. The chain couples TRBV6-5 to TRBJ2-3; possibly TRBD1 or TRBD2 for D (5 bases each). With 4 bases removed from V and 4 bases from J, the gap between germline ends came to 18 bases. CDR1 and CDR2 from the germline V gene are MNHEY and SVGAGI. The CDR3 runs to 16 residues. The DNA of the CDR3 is TGTGCCAGCAGTTTTACCCGGGACCCCCAGGCAGATACGCAGTATTTT. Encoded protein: CASSFTRDPQADTQYF.

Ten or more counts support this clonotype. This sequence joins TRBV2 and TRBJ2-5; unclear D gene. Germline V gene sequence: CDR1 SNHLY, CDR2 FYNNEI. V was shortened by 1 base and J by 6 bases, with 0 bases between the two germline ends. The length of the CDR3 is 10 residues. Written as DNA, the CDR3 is TGTGCCAGCAGTGAAGAGACCCAGTACTTC. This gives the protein CASSEETQYF.

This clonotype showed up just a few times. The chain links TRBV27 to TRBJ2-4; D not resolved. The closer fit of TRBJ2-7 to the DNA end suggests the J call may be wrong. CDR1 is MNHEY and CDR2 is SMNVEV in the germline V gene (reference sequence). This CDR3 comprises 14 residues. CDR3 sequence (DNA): TGTGCCAGCAGTTTCACCGGGCAGAGCTACGAGCAGTACTTC. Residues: CASSFTGQSYEQYF.

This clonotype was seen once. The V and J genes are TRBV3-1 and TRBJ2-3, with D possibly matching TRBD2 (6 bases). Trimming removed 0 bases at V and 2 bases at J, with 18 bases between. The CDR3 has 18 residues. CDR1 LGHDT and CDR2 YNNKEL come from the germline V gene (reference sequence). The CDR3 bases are TGTGCCAGCAGCCAAGAGAAGGCGTTAGCGGAATTCACAGATACGCAGTATTTT. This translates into CASSQEKALAEFTDTQYF.

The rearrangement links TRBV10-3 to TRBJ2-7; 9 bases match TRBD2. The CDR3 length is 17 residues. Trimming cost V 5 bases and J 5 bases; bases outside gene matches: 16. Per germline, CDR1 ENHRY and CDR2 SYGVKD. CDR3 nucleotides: TGTGCCATCAGTTTAGGGGGGGCGTCTAGCGGGAATAACGAGCAGTACTTC. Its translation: CAISLGGASSGNNEQYF.

The CDR3 protein is CATSRLKVPRGNYGYTF. Written as DNA, the CDR3 is TGTGCCACCAGCAGACTTAAGGTTCCTCGGGGTAACTATGGCTACACCTTC. The V call is TRBV15, the J call TRBJ1-2; D gene uncertain. V was trimmed by 2 bases and J by 1 base, leaving 17 bases between them. This CDR3 contains 17 residues. Germline values: CDR1 LNHNV, CDR2 YYDKDF (reference sequence).

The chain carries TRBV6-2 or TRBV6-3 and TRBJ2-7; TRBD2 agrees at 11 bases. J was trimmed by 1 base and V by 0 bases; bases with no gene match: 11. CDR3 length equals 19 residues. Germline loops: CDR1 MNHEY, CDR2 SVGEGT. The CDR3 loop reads CASSYSKGPTSGESYEQYF. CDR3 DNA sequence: TGTGCCAGCAGTTACTCGAAGGGCCCGACTAGCGGGGAATCCTACGAGCAGTACTTC.

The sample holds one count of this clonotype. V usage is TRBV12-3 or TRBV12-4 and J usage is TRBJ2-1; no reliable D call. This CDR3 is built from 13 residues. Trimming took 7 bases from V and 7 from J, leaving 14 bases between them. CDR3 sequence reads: CASTLSFKNEQFF. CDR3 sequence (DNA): TGTGCCAGCACCCTATCCTTCAAGAATGAGCAGTTCTTC.

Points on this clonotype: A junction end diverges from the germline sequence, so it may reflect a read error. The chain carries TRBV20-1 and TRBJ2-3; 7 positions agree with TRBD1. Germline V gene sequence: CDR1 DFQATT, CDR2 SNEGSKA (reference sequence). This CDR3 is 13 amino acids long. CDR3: CSARGLGPDTQYF. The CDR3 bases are TGCAGCGCTAGGGGGCTAGGACCAGATACGCAGTATTTT.

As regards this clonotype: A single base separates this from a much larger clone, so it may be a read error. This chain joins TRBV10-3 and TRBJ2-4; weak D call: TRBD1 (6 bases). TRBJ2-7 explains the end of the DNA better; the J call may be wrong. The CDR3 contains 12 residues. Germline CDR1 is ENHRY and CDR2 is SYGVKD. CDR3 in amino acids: CVISEQGNEQYF. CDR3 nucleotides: TGTGTCATCAGTGAACAGGGTAACGAGCAGTACTTC.

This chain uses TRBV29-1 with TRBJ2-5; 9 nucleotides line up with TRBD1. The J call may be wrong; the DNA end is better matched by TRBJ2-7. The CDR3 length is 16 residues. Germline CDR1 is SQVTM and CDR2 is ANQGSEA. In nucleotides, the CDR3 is TGCAGCGTTGAAGATTCTCCGGGACAGGGAAGTAACGAGCAGTACTTC. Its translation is CSVEDSPGQGSNEQYF.

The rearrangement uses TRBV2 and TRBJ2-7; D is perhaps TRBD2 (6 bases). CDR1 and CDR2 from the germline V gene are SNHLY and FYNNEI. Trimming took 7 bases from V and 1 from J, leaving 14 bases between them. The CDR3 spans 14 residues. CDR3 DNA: TGTGCCAGCATATCAGGCGGGACGTCCTACGAGCAGTACTTC. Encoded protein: CASISGGTSYEQYF.

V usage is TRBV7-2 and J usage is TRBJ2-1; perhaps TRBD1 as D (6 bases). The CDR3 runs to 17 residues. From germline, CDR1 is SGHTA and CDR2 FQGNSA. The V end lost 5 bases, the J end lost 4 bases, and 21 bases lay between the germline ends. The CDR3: CASSPPPGTKKYNEQFF. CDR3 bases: TGTGCCAGCAGCCCCCCCCCGGGGACAAAGAAATACAATGAGCAGTTCTTC.

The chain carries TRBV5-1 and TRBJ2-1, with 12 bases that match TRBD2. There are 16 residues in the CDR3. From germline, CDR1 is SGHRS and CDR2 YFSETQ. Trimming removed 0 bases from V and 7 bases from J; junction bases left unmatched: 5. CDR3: CASSLVLAGGVNEQFF. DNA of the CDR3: TGCGCCAGCAGCTTGGTTCTAGCGGGAGGGGTGAATGAGCAGTTCTTC. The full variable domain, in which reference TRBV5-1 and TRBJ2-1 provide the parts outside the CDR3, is KAGVTQTPRYLIKTRGQQVTLSCSPISGHRSVSWYQQTPGQGLQFLFEYFSETQRNKGNFPGRFSGRQFSNSRSEMNVSTLELGDSALYLCASSLVLAGGVNEQFFGPGTRLTVL.

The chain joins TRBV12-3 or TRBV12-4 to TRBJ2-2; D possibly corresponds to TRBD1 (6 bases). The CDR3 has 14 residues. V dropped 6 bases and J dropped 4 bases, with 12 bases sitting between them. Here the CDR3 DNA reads TGTGCCAGCAGCGACAGGCGGTTCACCGGGGAGCTGTTTTTT. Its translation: CASSDRRFTGELFF.

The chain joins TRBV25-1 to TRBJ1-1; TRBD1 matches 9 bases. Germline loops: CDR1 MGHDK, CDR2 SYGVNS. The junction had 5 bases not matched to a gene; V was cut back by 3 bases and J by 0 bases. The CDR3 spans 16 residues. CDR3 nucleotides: TGTGCCAGCAGTGACGGGACAGGGTCTATGAACACTGAAGCTTTCTTT. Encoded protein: CASSDGTGSMNTEAFF.

The CDR3 sequence is CASSFWLADPRENIQYF. DNA of the CDR3: TGTGCCAGCAGCTTTTGGCTAGCGGATCCCCGAGAAAACATTCAGTACTTC. The chain recombines TRBV7-8 with TRBJ2-4; 7 bases are shared with TRBD2. The germline CDR1 and CDR2 sequences are SGHVS and FQNEAQ. The J segment lost 5 bases and the V segment lost 3 bases, leaving 13 bases of the junction unmatched. The CDR3 spans 17 residues.

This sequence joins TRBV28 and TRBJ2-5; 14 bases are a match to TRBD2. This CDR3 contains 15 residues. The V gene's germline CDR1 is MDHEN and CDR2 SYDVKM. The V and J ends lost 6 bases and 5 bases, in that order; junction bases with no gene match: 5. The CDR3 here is CASRRLAGGQETQYF. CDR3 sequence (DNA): TGTGCCAGCAGAAGACTAGCGGGGGGGCAGGAGACCCAGTACTTC.

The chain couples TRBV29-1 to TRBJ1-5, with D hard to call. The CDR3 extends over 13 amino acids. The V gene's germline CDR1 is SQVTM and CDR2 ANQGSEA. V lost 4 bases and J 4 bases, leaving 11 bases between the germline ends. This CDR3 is CSVVEGRNQPQHF. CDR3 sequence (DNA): TGCAGCGTTGTAGAAGGGCGGAATCAGCCCCAGCATTTT.

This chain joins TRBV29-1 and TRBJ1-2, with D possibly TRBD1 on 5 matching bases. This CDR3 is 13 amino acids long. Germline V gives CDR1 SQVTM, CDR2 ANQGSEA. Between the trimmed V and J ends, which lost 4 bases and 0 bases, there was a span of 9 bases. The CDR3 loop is CSVGEQANYGYTF. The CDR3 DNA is TGCAGCGTTGGCGAACAGGCTAACTATGGCTACACCTTC.

The CDR3 sequence: CSAPGLGDYNEQFF. The CDR3 region has the DNA TGCAGTGCTCCAGGGCTAGGGGACTACAATGAGCAGTTCTTC. This sequence joins TRBV20-1 and TRBJ2-1, with D possibly matching TRBD1 (5 bases). CDR1 is DFQATT and CDR2 is SNEGSKA in the germline V gene (reference sequence). The CDR3 is made up of 14 amino acids. The V gene lost 5 bases and the J gene lost 3 bases, with 14 bases spanning the gap.

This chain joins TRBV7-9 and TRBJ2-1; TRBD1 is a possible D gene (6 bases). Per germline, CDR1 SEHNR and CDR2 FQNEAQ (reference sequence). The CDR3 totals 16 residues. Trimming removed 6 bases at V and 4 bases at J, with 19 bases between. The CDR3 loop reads CASRTTRTAIYNEQFF. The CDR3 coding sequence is TGTGCCAGCAGGACTACCCGGACAGCGATTTACAATGAGCAGTTCTTC.